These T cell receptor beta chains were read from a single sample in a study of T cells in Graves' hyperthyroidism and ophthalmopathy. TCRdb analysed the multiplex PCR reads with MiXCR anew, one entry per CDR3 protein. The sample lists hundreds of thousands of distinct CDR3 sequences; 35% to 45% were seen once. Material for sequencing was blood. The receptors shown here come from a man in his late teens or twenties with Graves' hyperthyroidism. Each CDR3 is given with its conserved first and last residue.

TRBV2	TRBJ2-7	CASSETWGGGEQYF
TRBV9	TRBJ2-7	CASSVTGTSYEQYF
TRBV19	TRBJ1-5	CASSRSGTSNQPQHF
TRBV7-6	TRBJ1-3	CASSSGHLNTIYF
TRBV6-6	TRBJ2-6	CASSYGGGGANVLTF
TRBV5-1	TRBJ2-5	CASREVFQETQYF
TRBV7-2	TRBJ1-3	CARDPGRDGNTIYF
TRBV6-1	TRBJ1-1	CASSEVPDRVNTEAFF
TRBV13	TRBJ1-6	CASSLGSNSYNSPLHF
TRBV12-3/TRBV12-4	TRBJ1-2	CASSFSGREGYTF
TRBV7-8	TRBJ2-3	CASSLESGRGTDTQYF
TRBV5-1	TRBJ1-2	CASSLAAGSYGYTF
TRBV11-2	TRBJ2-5	CASSFGLAARETQYF
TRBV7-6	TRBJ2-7	CASSCRRDYEQYF
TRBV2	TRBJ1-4	CASSAGQGTEKLFF
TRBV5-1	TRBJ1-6	CASSHPGQDNSPLHF
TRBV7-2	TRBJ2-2	CASSLVGLAGNTGELFF
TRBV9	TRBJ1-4	CASSVERGNNEKLFF
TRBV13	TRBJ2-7	CASSLVGIFNEQYF
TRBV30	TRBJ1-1	CAWSVRGDTEAFF
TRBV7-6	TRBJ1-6	CASRDSLSDNSPLHF
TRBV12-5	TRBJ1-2	CASGQPGRTNYGYTF